The 23 T cell receptor beta chains listed next were all sequenced from one sample in a study of OX40 agonist ivuxolimab in advanced cancers. TCRdb's table, derived via immunoSEQ multiplex PCR, lists solely in-frame clones and lacks some. Among approximately 82,000 clones listed, 88% were seen once. Source: CD4+ or CD8+ T cells sorted from blood, taken in a trial of the OX40 agonist ivuxolimab. Receptors originate from an adult with an advanced solid tumor such as melanoma, head and neck, liver or kidney cancer.

The V gene is TRBV15, the J gene TRBJ2-1, with D possibly being TRBD1 or TRBD2 (5 bases each). There are 15 residues in the CDR3. CDR1 LNHNV and CDR2 YYDKDF come from the germline V gene (reference sequence). V shed 0 bases and J shed 12 bases, with 18 bases lying between them. In DNA, the CDR3 is TGTGCCACCAGCAGAGATGCACGGGACCCAAGACTGCAGTTCTTC. Its protein product is CATSRDARDPRLQFF.

The chain employs TRBV6-5 and TRBJ2-4; 9 nucleotides align to TRBD1. This CDR3 has 15 amino acids. The V gene's germline CDR1 is MNHEY and CDR2 SVGAGI. J was trimmed by 5 bases and V by 6 bases; bases with no gene match: 8. Written as DNA, the CDR3 is TGTGCCAGCAGCTCGAGGCGGGACAGGGAAAACATTCAGTACTTC. This sequence encodes CASSSRRDRENIQYF.

This clone was counted once. This chain uses TRBV6-5 with TRBJ2-7; D is unresolved. Germline V gene lookup returns CDR1 MNHEY and CDR2 SVGAGI. With 5 bases removed from V and 0 bases from J, the gap between germline ends came to 8 bases. The length of the CDR3 is 13 residues. The chain's CDR3 is CASSPRSSYEQYF. CDR3 in DNA: TGTGCCAGCAGTCCACGGAGCTCCTACGAGCAGTACTTC.

This rearrangement joins TRBV19 to TRBJ2-3; D could derive from TRBD1 or TRBD2 (7 bases each). The CDR3 covers 15 residues. CDR1 and CDR2 (germline): LNHDA, SQIVND (reference sequence). Trimming stripped 8 bases from V and 1 base from J, with 16 bases between. CDR3 sequence reads: CASSPRGGGTDTQYF. The CDR3 DNA reads TGTGCCAGTTCCCCCAGGGGGGGTGGCACAGATACGCAGTATTTT.

V is TRBV27 and J is TRBJ2-7, with 7 nucleotides matching TRBD2. The J segment lost 1 base and the V segment lost 8 bases, leaving 8 bases of the junction unmatched. Germline loops: CDR1 MNHEY, CDR2 SMNVEV (reference sequence). The CDR3 is made up of 14 amino acids. The CDR3 region is CASGRGGGSYEQYF. The CDR3 nucleotides are TGTGCCAGCGGGAGGGGTGGGGGTTCCTACGAGCAGTACTTC.

V usage is TRBV5-1 and J usage is TRBJ2-2; D is perhaps TRBD2 (5 bases). The germline V gene has CDR1 SGHRS and CDR2 YFSETQ. The V and J ends lost 4 bases and 0 bases respectively, with 13 bases between them. CDR3 length: 16 amino acids. CDR3 coding DNA: TGCGCCAGCAGCCCTCAGCGGTTCGCGAACACCGGGGAGCTGTTTTTT. It is translated as CASSPQRFANTGELFF.

The chain joins TRBV11-2 to TRBJ2-5; TRBD2 aligns across 9 bases. The CDR3 has 14 residues. With V trimmed by 5 bases and J by 5 bases, 6 bases remained unmatched. Germline values: CDR1 SGHAT, CDR2 FQNNGV. In nucleotides, the CDR3 is TGTGCCAGCAGCGTGGCTAGCGGGACGGAGACCCAGTACTTC. Amino acids: CASSVASGTETQYF.

This chain joins TRBV11-1 and TRBJ2-1; TRBD2 aligns across 7 bases. The germline gives CDR1 SGHAT, CDR2 FQDESV (reference sequence). The CDR3 is 15 residues long. J gave up 3 bases and V 5 bases, and 7 bases lay outside the gene matches. CDR3 residues: CASSRRERVYNEQFF. In nucleotides, the CDR3 is TGTGCCAGCAGCAGGCGGGAGCGGGTCTACAATGAGCAGTTCTTC.

The genes are TRBV27 and TRBJ2-2, with TRBD1 matching over 7 bases. The CDR3 loop spans 15 amino acids. V trimming: 6 bases; J trimming: 0 bases; junction bases outside the gene matches: 4. Germline V lookup: CDR1 MNHEY, CDR2 SMNVEV (reference sequence). The CDR3 sequence is CASSLDRANTGELFF. In DNA, the CDR3 is TGTGCCAGCAGCCTAGACAGGGCGAACACCGGGGAGCTGTTTTTT.

The V call is TRBV2, the J call TRBJ2-6; TRBD2 matches 7 bases. CDR1 SNHLY and CDR2 FYNNEI come from the germline V gene. This CDR3 is built from 17 residues. J lost 0 bases, V lost 11 bases, and 13 bases had no gene match. CDR3 in DNA: TGTGCCGGAGGGAGGGAGGGAGTCCTCTCTGGGGCCAACGTCCTGACTTTC. As protein: CAGGREGVLSGANVLTF.

This chain uses TRBV18 with TRBJ1-1; TRBD1 matches 9 bases. The CDR3 runs to 15 residues. Germline V gives CDR1 KGHSH, CDR2 LQKENI. The V segment lost 3 bases and the J segment 2 bases; nucleotides outside the gene matches: 4. CDR3 bases: TGTGCCAGCTCACCCGGACAGGGGCGTAACACTGAAGCTTTCTTT. It translates to CASSPGQGRNTEAFF.

The chain has TRBV5-4 and TRBJ1-4; D gene uncertain. Looked up from germline, CDR1 is SGHNT and CDR2 is YYREEE (reference sequence). V gave up 0 bases and J gave up 0 bases, with 6 bases separating them. The length of the CDR3 is 15 residues. In nucleotides, the CDR3 is TGTGCCAGCAGCTTGGCGACGGCAACTAATGAAAAACTGTTTTTT. It specifies CASSLATATNEKLFF.

The chain uses TRBV11-2 and TRBJ2-5, with 11 bases identical to TRBD2. Germline lookup yields CDR1 SGHAT and CDR2 FQNNGV. J was trimmed by 5 bases and V by 5 bases; bases with no gene match: 13. The CDR3 is 17 residues long. The CDR3, as DNA: TGTGCCAGCAGCCCGATTGGTACTAGCGGGAGAGGGGAGACCCAGTACTTC. Protein sequence: CASSPIGTSGRGETQYF.

V and J are TRBV18 and TRBJ2-7; the D gene is possibly TRBD1 (6 bases). The CDR3 spans 13 residues. In germline, CDR1 is KGHSH, CDR2 LQKENI. The V end lost 0 bases, the J end lost 7 bases, and 10 bases lay between the germline ends. This chain's CDR3 is CASSPPGAGEQYF. The CDR3 DNA reads as TGTGCCAGCTCACCACCGGGGGCTGGGGAGCAGTACTTC.

The V call is TRBV27, the J call TRBJ1-5; 8 nucleotides line up with TRBD1. V gave up 5 bases and J gave up 3 bases; unmatched junction bases: 6. Germline assignment: CDR1 MNHEY and CDR2 SMNVEV (reference sequence). This CDR3 has 15 residues. The DNA for the CDR3 is TGTGCCAGCAGTACCGGACAGGGCGTCAATCAGCCCCAGCATTTT. It is translated as CASSTGQGVNQPQHF.

The chain carries TRBV6-5 and TRBJ1-4, with 8 nucleotides matching TRBD1. The V and J ends lost 0 bases and 7 bases, in that order; junction bases with no gene match: 4. Germline-derived CDR1 and CDR2 are MNHEY and SVGAGI. The CDR3 contains 15 residues. CDR3 sequence (DNA): TGTGCCAGCAGTTACTCGGCAGGGGGCGGTGAAAAACTGTTTTTT. It encodes CASSYSAGGGEKLFF.

This clone was picked up a small number of times. The chain recombines TRBV27 with TRBJ2-7; 7 nucleotides align to TRBD1. The germline V gene encodes CDR1 MNHEY and CDR2 SMNVEV (reference sequence). V lost 4 bases and J lost 0; bases outside the gene matches: 6. This CDR3 spans 15 amino acids. As DNA, the CDR3 is TGTGCCAGCAGTTCTACAGGGGTAGGCTCCTACGAGCAGTACTTC. Protein product: CASSSTGVGSYEQYF.

The J gene is TRBJ2-3, the V gene TRBV7-2, with no clear D. V was clipped by 4 bases and J by 3 bases, with 8 bases between them. CDR1 is SGHTA and CDR2 is FQGNSA in the germline V gene. CDR3 length: 13 residues. CDR3 sequence: CASSSMPTDTQYF. DNA for the CDR3: TGTGCCAGCAGCTCCATGCCAACAGATACGCAGTATTTT.

V and J are TRBV18 and TRBJ1-4, with TRBD1 as a possible D gene (6 bases). Trimming left V 2 bases short and J 7 bases short, with 20 bases between. Germline assignment: CDR1 KGHSH and CDR2 LQKENI. CDR3 length equals 17 residues. CDR3 coding DNA: TGTGCCAGCTCACCATTGTTTTTCAGGGGTGGAGGTGAAAAACTGTTTTTT. It specifies CASSPLFFRGGGEKLFF.

The chain combines TRBV5-1 with TRBJ2-7; 8 bases agree with TRBD1. V lost 3 bases to trimming and J lost 3 bases; unmatched junction nucleotides: 5. Germline assignment: CDR1 SGHRS and CDR2 YFSETQ. The CDR3 loop spans 14 amino acids. The CDR3 DNA reads as TGCGCCAGCAGCTATGGACAGGGCCTCTACGAGCAGTACTTC. Residues: CASSYGQGLYEQYF.

CDR3: CASSFSGRAGFVEQFF. As DNA, the CDR3 is TGTGCCAGCAGCTTTTCTGGGCGGGCAGGGTTCGTTGAGCAGTTCTTC. The V gene is TRBV7-3, the J gene TRBJ2-1; D is tentatively TRBD1 or TRBD2 (5 bases each). This CDR3 is 16 amino acids long. Trimming pared 3 bases from V and 9 bases from J, leaving 21 bases between. The V gene's germline CDR1 is SGHTA and CDR2 FQGTGA.

The CDR3 region has the DNA TGTGCCAGCAGCCCGGGTCCAAGCACAGATACGCAGTATTTT. Protein product: CASSPGPSTDTQYF. This sequence joins TRBV7-2 and TRBJ2-3; no clear D. Deletions cut 5 bases from V and 0 bases from J, with 9 bases between. Germline CDR1 reads SGHTA; CDR2 reads FQGNSA. There are 14 residues in the CDR3.

This clone is a singleton in its sample. The J gene is TRBJ2-7, the V gene TRBV28; 8 bases agree with TRBD1. Looked up from germline, CDR1 is MDHEN and CDR2 is SYDVKM. The junction had 9 bases not matched to a gene; V was cut back by 5 bases and J by 6 bases. The CDR3 spans 14 residues. CDR3 bases: TGTGCCAGCAGTCCTCCGGGACAGGCCCCCGAGCAGTACTTC. Translation: CASSPPGQAPEQYF.